A selection of T cell receptor beta chains follows, all from one sample in a study of shared clonotypes between healthy human individuals. Repertoires were generated with immunoSEQ multiplex PCR, while TCRdb's copy carries only in-frame clones and drops some. The data show some 1 million clones, about 80% seen once. Sequencing was performed on memory CD4+ T cells sorted from blood. These receptors were taken from a man between 18 and 29 years old in good health. CDR3s include the opening cysteine and the closing phenylalanine or tryptophan. The D gene is left open where the match is weak. Only part of the rows carry a size: once, few, many, or a class if the clone is expanded.

clone_size	v_call	j_call	d_call	cdr3_nt	cdr3_aa
NA	TRBV5-1	TRBJ2-7	TRBD2	TGCGCCAGCAGCCCGACTAGCGTAGGCGAGCAGTACTTC	CASSPTSVGEQYF
NA	TRBV5-1	TRBJ2-7	TRBD2	TGCGCCAGCAGCTTCGGGACTAGCGGGAGGGCCGATTCATCCGAGCAGTACTTC	CASSFGTSGRADSSEQYF
NA	TRBV11-2	TRBJ1-2	NA	TGTGCCAGCAGCTCGAGGGGGGGCGACTATGGCTACACCTTC	CASSSRGGDYGYTF
once	TRBV6-1	TRBJ1-2	NA	TGTGCCAGCAGGTCCACAACTAACTATGGCTACACCTTC	CASRSTTNYGYTF
NA	TRBV2	TRBJ2-1	TRBD2	TGTGCCAGCAAACTAGCGGGAGTCGCCTACAATGAGCAGTTCTTC	CASKLAGVAYNEQFF
NA	TRBV7-2	TRBJ1-2	TRBD1	TGTGCCAGCAGCCCCCGACAGGGTAGTGGCTATGGCTACACCTTC	CASSPRQGSGYGYTF
NA	TRBV6-5	TRBJ2-5	NA	TGTGCCAGCAGCCTCCGACCCTCGGAGACCCAGTACTTC	CASSLRPSETQYF
few	TRBV4-1	TRBJ2-6	NA	TGCGCCAGCAACTTAGGCAGCTCTGGGGCCAACGTCCTGACTTTC	CASNLGSSGANVLTF
NA	TRBV10-1	TRBJ2-7	NA	TGCGCCAGCAGTGGTAACAGGCACGGCGAGCAGTACTTC	CASSGNRHGEQYF
NA	TRBV27	TRBJ1-6	NA	TGTGCCAGCAAGGACAGTACTAACTATAATTCACCCCTCCACTTT	CASKDSTNYNSPLHF
NA	TRBV5-1	TRBJ2-7	TRBD1	TGCGCCAGCAGCGAGACAGGGGTTTTCGAGCAGTACTTC	CASSETGVFEQYF
NA	TRBV5-5	TRBJ2-7	TRBD1	TGTGCCAGCAGCTTGGCCGGGACAGCTGCCTACGAGCAGTACTTC	CASSLAGTAAYEQYF
NA	TRBV29-1	TRBJ1-6	NA	TGCAGCGTGCGGGATGAAGAATCACCCCTCCACTTT	CSVRDEESPLHF
once	TRBV7-9	TRBJ2-7	TRBD1	TGTGCCAGCAGCTTAGCGGGACAGGGCTACGAGCAGTACTTC	CASSLAGQGYEQYF
NA	TRBV5-4	TRBJ2-7	NA	TGTGCCAGCAGCTTGGGACTTCGTGAGGGCGAGCAGTACTTC	CASSLGLREGEQYF
NA	TRBV6-1	TRBJ2-1	NA	TGTGCCAGCACCGACGAGTATGAGCAGTTCTTC	CASTDEYEQFF
once	TRBV5-6	TRBJ1-1	NA	TGTGCCAGCAGCTTGGATTTAGGGGGGAACACTGAAGCTTTCTTT	CASSLDLGGNTEAFF
NA	TRBV28	TRBJ2-1	TRBD2	TGTGCCAGCAGTTTAGGGCGGGGGGGCATCGATGAGCAGTTCTTC	CASSLGRGGIDEQFF
NA	TRBV19	TRBJ1-2	NA	TGTGCCAGTAGTATCGGAGACGGGCATAACTATGGCTACACCTTC	CASSIGDGHNYGYTF
NA	TRBV7-6	TRBJ2-3	NA	TGTGCCAGCAGCTTAAACTCGAGGGATACGCAGTATTTT	CASSLNSRDTQYF
NA	TRBV5-6	TRBJ2-1	NA	TGTGCCAGCAGTTATAGCGGTGAGCAGTTCTTC	CASSYSGEQFF
once	TRBV7-8	TRBJ1-3	NA	TGTGCCAGCAGCTTAGGCACCCAGTCTGGAAACACCATATATTTT	CASSLGTQSGNTIYF
NA	TRBV30	TRBJ1-5	TRBD1	TGTGCCTGGAGTCTTACAGGGGGTAATCAGCCTCAGCATTTT	CAWSLTGGNQPQHF
NA	TRBV19	TRBJ1-6	NA	TGTGCCAGTCAAAGGGAGGGCACAAATTCACCCCTCCACTTT	CASQREGTNSPLHF
NA	TRBV6-1	TRBJ2-4	NA	TGTGCCATCGGTCAGTACGGGATTCAGTACTTC	CAIGQYGIQYF
NA	TRBV5-1	TRBJ2-3	TRBD1	TGCGCCAGCAGCGGACGGACAGGTTACACAGATACGCAGTATTTT	CASSGRTGYTDTQYF
NA	TRBV19	TRBJ1-5	NA	TGTGCCAGTAGTACCTCTTCGGGGCCCCAGCATTTT	CASSTSSGPQHF
NA	TRBV6-6	TRBJ2-7	TRBD2	TGTGCCAGCAGTCTACTAGCGGGGCCCCACGAGCAGTACTTC	CASSLLAGPHEQYF
NA	TRBV19	TRBJ2-3	TRBD1	TGTGCCAGTAGTCCGACAGGGGGCATCCTAGATACGCAGTATTTT	CASSPTGGILDTQYF